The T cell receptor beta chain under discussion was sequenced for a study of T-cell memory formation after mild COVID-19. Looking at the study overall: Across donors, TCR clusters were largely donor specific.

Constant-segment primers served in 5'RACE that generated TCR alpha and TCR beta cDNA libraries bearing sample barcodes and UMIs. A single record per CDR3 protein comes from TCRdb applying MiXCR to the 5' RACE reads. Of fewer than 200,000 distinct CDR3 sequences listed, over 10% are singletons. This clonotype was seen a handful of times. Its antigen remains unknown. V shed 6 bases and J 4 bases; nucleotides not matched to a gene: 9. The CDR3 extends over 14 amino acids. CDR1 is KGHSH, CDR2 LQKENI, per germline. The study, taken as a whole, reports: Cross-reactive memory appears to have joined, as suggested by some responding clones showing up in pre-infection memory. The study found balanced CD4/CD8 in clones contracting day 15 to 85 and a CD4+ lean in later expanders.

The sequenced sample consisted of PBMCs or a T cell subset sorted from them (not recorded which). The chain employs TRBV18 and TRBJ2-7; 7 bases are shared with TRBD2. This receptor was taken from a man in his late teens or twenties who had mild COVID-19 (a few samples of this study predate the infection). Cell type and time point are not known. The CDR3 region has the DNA TGTGCCAGCTCCCCGGAGGGGCGGGGGTACGAGCAGTACTTC. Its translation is CASSPEGRGYEQYF.